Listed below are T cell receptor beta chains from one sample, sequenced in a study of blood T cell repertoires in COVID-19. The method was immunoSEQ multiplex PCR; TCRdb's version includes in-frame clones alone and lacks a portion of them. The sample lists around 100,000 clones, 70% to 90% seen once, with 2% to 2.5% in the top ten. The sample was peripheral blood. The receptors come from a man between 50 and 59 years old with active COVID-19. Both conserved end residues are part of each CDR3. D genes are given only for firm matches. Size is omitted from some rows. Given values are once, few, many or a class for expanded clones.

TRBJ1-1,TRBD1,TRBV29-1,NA,CSADHRQGVTVNTEAFF,TGCAGCGCCGATCATAGACAGGGGGTCACGGTGAACACTGAAGCTTTCTTT
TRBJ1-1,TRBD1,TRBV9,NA,CASSTGTGGVRTEAFF,TGTGCCAGCAGCACAGGGACAGGGGGTGTTAGGACTGAAGCTTTCTTT
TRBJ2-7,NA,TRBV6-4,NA,CASSEDWGNYEQYF,TGTGCCAGCAGTGAAGATTGGGGCAACTACGAGCAGTACTTC
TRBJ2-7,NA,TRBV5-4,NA,CASSPRAGRSYEQYF,TGTGCCAGCAGCCCTCGTGCAGGGCGTTCCTACGAGCAGTACTTC
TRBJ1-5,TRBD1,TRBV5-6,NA,CASSSTGTGGFQPQHF,TGTGCCAGCAGCTCCACGGGGACAGGGGGCTTTCAGCCCCAGCATTTT
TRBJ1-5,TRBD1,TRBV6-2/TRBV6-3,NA,CASSFQGQPSNQPQHF,TGTGCCAGCAGTTTTCAGGGACAGCCTAGCAATCAGCCCCAGCATTTT
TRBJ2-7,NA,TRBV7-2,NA,CASSLVTGEQYF,TGTGCCAGCAGCTTAGTTACAGGCGAGCAGTACTTC
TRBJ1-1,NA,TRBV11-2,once,CASSLDVNTEAFF,TGTGCCAGCAGCTTAGACGTTAACACTGAAGCTTTCTTT
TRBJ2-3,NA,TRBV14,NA,CASSQGGPDTQYF,TGTGCCAGCAGCCAAGGAGGCCCGGATACGCAGTATTTT
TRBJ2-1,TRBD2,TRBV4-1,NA,CASSQEPGLAPEQFF,TGCGCCAGCAGCCAAGAACCAGGACTAGCTCCTGAGCAGTTCTTC
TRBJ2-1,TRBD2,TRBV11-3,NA,CASSSLGLAGVNEQFF,TGTGCCAGCAGCTCGCTGGGACTAGCGGGGGTGAATGAGCAGTTCTTC
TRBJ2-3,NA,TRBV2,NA,CASMRGTDTQYF,TGTGCCAGCATGCGGGGCACAGATACGCAGTATTTT
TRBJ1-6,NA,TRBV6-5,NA,CASSFRRVDSPLHF,TGTGCCAGCAGCTTCCGCAGGGTGGACTCACCCCTCCACTTT
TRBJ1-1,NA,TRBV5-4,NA,CASSTAGGAKGTEAFF,TGTGCCAGCAGCACCGCGGGGGGGGCTAAAGGCACTGAAGCTTTCTTT
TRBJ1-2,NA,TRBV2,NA,CASSEGGSYGYTF,TGTGCCAGCAGTGAGGGGGGGTCCTATGGCTACACCTTC
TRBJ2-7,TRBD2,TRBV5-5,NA,CASSQDPSGFGEQYF,TGTGCCAGCAGCCAGGACCCTAGCGGGTTTGGCGAGCAGTACTTC
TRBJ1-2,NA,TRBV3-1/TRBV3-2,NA,CASSQGEIRGYGYTF,TGTGCCAGCAGCCAAGGGGAGATCAGGGGCTATGGCTACACCTTC
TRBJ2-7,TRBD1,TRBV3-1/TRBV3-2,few,CASSQDWTGRSYEQYF,TGTGCCAGCAGCCAAGATTGGACAGGGCGGTCCTACGAGCAGTACTTC
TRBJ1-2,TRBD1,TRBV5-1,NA,CASRSGTGGVKGYTF,TGCGCCAGCAGGTCCGGGACAGGGGGCGTAAAGGGCTACACCTTC
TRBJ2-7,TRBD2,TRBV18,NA,CATSREAEQYF,TGTGCCACCTCCCGGGAGGCCGAGCAGTACTTC
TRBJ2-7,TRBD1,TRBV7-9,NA,CASSRDREQYF,TGTGCCAGCAGCCGGGACAGGGAGCAGTACTTC
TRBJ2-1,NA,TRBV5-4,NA,CASSLGGGQGEQFF,TGTGCCAGCAGCTTAGGGGGGGGCCAGGGAGAGCAGTTCTTC
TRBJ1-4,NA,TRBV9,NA,CASSVGTGGNEKLFF,TGTGCCAGCAGCGTAGGCACGGGGGGCAATGAAAAACTGTTTTTT
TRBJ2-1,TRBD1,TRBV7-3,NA,CASSRGQGASEQFF,TGTGCCAGCAGCCGAGGACAGGGGGCTAGTGAGCAGTTCTTC
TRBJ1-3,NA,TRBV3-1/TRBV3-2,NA,CASSQGDRNTIYF,TGTGCCAGCAGCCAGGGGGACAGAAACACCATATATTTT
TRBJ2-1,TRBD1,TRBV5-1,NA,CASSLTGDSYNEQFF,TGCGCCAGCAGCTTGACAGGGGACAGCTACAATGAGCAGTTCTTC
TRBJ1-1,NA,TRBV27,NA,CASSLLLGGGEAFF,TGTGCCAGCAGTCTTCTGCTAGGGGGGGGAGAAGCTTTCTTT
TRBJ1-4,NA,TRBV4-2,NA,CASSQPTGVNEKLFF,TGTGCCAGCAGCCAACCTACAGGAGTTAATGAAAAACTGTTTTTT
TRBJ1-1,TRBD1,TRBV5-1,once,CASSFTGGAGTEAFF,TGCGCCAGCAGCTTTACAGGGGGCGCAGGTACTGAAGCTTTCTTT
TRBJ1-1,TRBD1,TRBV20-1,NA,CSASVAGTGEAFF,TGCAGTGCTAGTGTCGCGGGGACAGGCGAAGCTTTCTTT
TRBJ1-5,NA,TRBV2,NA,CASSRGGVRQPQHF,TGTGCCAGCAGCCGGGGGGGGGTACGGCAGCCCCAGCATTTT
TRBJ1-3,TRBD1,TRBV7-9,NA,CASSQQGAAGNTIYF,TGTGCCAGCAGCCAACAGGGGGCGGCTGGAAACACCATATATTTT
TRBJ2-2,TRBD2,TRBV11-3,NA,CASSSSGGATGELFF,TGTGCCAGCAGCTCTAGCGGGGGGGCCACCGGGGAGCTGTTTTTT
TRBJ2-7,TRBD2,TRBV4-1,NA,CASSQGGTSGGAYEQYF,TGCGCCAGCAGCCAAGGCGGGACTAGCGGGGGGGCCTACGAGCAGTACTTC
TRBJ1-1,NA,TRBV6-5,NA,CASSYAGTEAFF,TGTGCCAGCAGTTACGCAGGGACTGAAGCTTTCTTT
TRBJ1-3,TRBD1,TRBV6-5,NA,CASSYSGQGTGNTIYF,TGTGCCAGCAGTTACTCCGGACAGGGAACTGGAAACACCATATATTTT
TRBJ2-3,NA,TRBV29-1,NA,CSVSQGNTDTQYF,TGCAGCGTATCCCAGGGGAACACAGATACGCAGTATTTT
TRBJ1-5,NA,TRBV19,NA,CASSSRGRGNQPQHF,TGTGCCAGTAGTAGCCGAGGGCGGGGAAATCAGCCCCAGCATTTT
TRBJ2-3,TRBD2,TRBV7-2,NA,CASSPTPLAGVGTDTQYF,TGTGCCAGCAGCCCTACCCCACTAGCGGGGGTTGGAACAGATACGCAGTATTTT